What follows are 29 T cell receptor beta chains derived from one specimen sequenced in a study of T cell repertoires in cytomegalovirus infection. TCRdb analysed the reads with MiXCR anew, one entry per CDR3 protein. The sample carries approximately 100,000 distinct CDR3 sequences, around a quarter recorded once. Sequenced: CD8+ T cells from PBMCs. These receptors all stem from a human donor in good health (CMV status not recorded). Some clones in this sample may be carry-over from other donors' samples.

This clonotype turned up a few times. The rearrangement uses TRBV10-1 and TRBJ2-5; no firm D call. V shed 3 bases and J shed 2 bases, with 10 bases lying between them. The germline V gene has CDR1 WNHNN and CDR2 SYGVQD (reference sequence). This CDR3 has 14 amino acids. The CDR3 loop is CASSDFGEQETQYF. Written as DNA, the CDR3 is TGCGCCAGCAGTGACTTCGGAGAACAAGAGACCCAGTACTTC.

In its sample, this clonotype was seen a few times. The chain uses TRBV2 and TRBJ2-7, with 7 bases fitting TRBD2. Germline lookup yields CDR1 SNHLY and CDR2 FYNNEI. This CDR3 region has 16 residues. V dropped 3 bases and J dropped 0; count of bases not matched to a gene: 8. The CDR3 spells CASSEPGLSTSYEQYF. The CDR3 coding sequence is TGTGCCAGCAGTGAGCCGGGACTATCAACCTCCTACGAGCAGTACTTC. The variable domain in full, completed from reference TRBV2 and TRBJ2-7, reads EPEVTQTPSHQVTQMGQEVILRCVPISNHLYFYWYRQILGQKVEFLVSFYNNEISEKSEIFDDQFSVERPDGSNFTLKIRSTKLEDSAMYFCASSEPGLSTSYEQYFGPGTRLTVT.

V usage is TRBV7-9 and J usage is TRBJ2-3; 9 nucleotides agree with TRBD2. Germline V gives CDR1 SEHNR, CDR2 FQNEAQ (reference sequence). The CDR3 is made up of 16 amino acids. V was clipped by 4 bases and J by 4 bases; unmatched bases: 9. The CDR3 sequence is CASSSIAGETADTQYF. CDR3 coding DNA: TGTGCCAGCAGCTCAATAGCGGGGGAAACCGCAGATACGCAGTATTTT.

The chain carries TRBV2 and TRBJ1-5, with D perhaps matching TRBD1 (5 bases). CDR1 is SNHLY and CDR2 is FYNNEI in the germline V gene. V was cut by 3 bases and J by 4 bases, with 7 bases left in between. The CDR3 contains 13 residues. The CDR3 DNA reads TGTGCCAGCAGTGATGCAGGGAATCAGCCCCAGCATTTT. This gives the protein CASSDAGNQPQHF.

The CDR3: CASSDWDKVYEAFF. CDR3 sequence (DNA): TGTGCCAGCAGCGATTGGGACAAAGTTTATGAAGCTTTCTTT. The chain recombines TRBV7-4 with TRBJ1-1; a weak D match, TRBD1 (6 bases). The CDR3 runs 14 residues. Germline V gene sequence: CDR1 SGHVT, CDR2 SQSDAQ. V lost 5 bases and J 7 bases, leaving 17 bases between the germline ends.

This clonotype occurred many times. This chain uses TRBV4-3 with TRBJ2-7; 8 nucleotides match TRBD1. Unmatched junction bases numbered 2, after V lost 1 base and J lost 3 bases. The CDR3 loop spans 14 amino acids. The germline gives CDR1 LGHNA, CDR2 YSLEER. As DNA, the CDR3 is TGCGCCAGCAGCCAAGCAGGGGGCGGCTACGAGCAGTACTTC. It is translated as CASSQAGGGYEQYF.

There are a few counts of this clonotype. V and J are TRBV28 and TRBJ2-3; D is uncertain. The CDR3 sequence is 15 residues long. Germline V gene lookup returns CDR1 MDHEN and CDR2 SYDVKM. Deletions cut 5 bases from V and 2 bases from J, with 14 bases between. Here the CDR3 reads CASSAPNLLTDTQYF. CDR3 DNA sequence: TGTGCCAGCAGTGCTCCAAACCTTCTCACAGATACGCAGTATTTT.

This clonotype was seen at least ten times. The V and J genes are TRBV7-2 and TRBJ1-1; 7 nucleotides match TRBD1. The V and J ends lost 1 base and 0 bases, in that order; junction bases with no gene match: 5. CDR1 and CDR2 (germline): SGHTA, FQGNSA. This CDR3 comprises 16 residues. CDR3 nucleotides: TGTGCCAGCAGCTTAGAGAACAGGGGATTGAACACTGAAGCTTTCTTT. Its translation is CASSLENRGLNTEAFF.

This clonotype was counted only a few times. The chain carries TRBV7-8 and TRBJ1-5, with D tentatively TRBD1 (5 bases). V was trimmed by 0 bases and J by 0 bases, leaving 12 bases between them. CDR1 is SGHVS, CDR2 FQNEAQ, per germline. This CDR3 is built from 17 residues. The CDR3 DNA follows: TGTGCCAGCAGCTTAGCGCTTGGGACGGGTAGCAATCAGCCCCAGCATTTT. Translation: CASSLALGTGSNQPQHF. The variable domain in full, with the rest retrieved from reference TRBV7-8 and TRBJ1-5, is GAGVSQSPRYKVAKRGQDVALRCDPISGHVSLFWYQQALGQGPEFLTYFQNEAQLDKSGLPSDRFFAERPEGSVSTLKIQRTQQEDSAVYLCASSLALGTGSNQPQHFGDGTRLSIL.

The rearrangement uses TRBV7-3 and TRBJ2-5; 10 bases are shared with TRBD2. Trimming removed 5 bases from V and 5 bases from J; junction bases left unmatched: 8. Germline values: CDR1 SGHTA, CDR2 FQGTGA. The CDR3 covers 15 residues. The CDR3 protein is CASSNSGRATETQYF. CDR3 in DNA: TGTGCCAGCAGCAACAGCGGGAGGGCAACCGAGACCCAGTACTTC.

This clonotype was recorded many times. This chain joins TRBV6-5 and TRBJ1-1; D uncertain. The CDR3 runs 14 residues. V shed 2 bases and J shed 0 bases, with 7 bases lying between them. Germline CDR1 MNHEY, CDR2 SVGAGI. The CDR3 spells CASSYGMVNTEAFF. The DNA for the CDR3 is TGTGCCAGCAGTTACGGGATGGTGAACACTGAAGCTTTCTTT.

This clonotype was counted a few times. The gene calls are TRBV11-2 and TRBJ1-1; D is perhaps TRBD1 (5 bases). V lost 5 bases to trimming and J lost 5 bases, with 18 bases between them. Germline V gene lookup returns CDR1 SGHAT and CDR2 FQNNGV. The CDR3 has 15 residues. The CDR3, as DNA: TGTGCCAGCAGCGCCGCTTGGGGCGCTTGGACTGAAGCTTTCTTT. Protein: CASSAAWGAWTEAFF.

This clonotype came up many times. The gene calls are TRBV28 and TRBJ1-2, with 7 bases aligning to TRBD1. Looked up from germline, CDR1 is MDHEN and CDR2 is SYDVKM. The CDR3 extends over 15 amino acids. V was pared by 1 base and J by 4 bases, with 6 bases of the junction left unmatched. The DNA of the CDR3 is TGTGCCAGCAGTTTATTAGGGGACAGACTCTATGGCTACACCTTC. This gives the protein CASSLLGDRLYGYTF.

The V call is TRBV6-2 or TRBV6-3, the J call TRBJ2-7; 7 bases fit TRBD2. The J segment lost 5 bases and the V segment lost 5 bases, leaving 15 bases of the junction unmatched. This CDR3 spans 16 amino acids. Germline V gene lookup returns CDR1 MNHEY and CDR2 SVGEGT. As DNA, the CDR3 is TGTGCCAGCAGTGACCGGGGGGAAAGCTTGGCCGACGAGCAGTACTTC. Amino acid sequence: CASSDRGESLADEQYF.

Only a few counts were recorded for this clonotype. This chain joins TRBV5-1 and TRBJ1-1; D perhaps matches TRBD1 (5 bases). Trimming stripped 5 bases from V and 1 base from J, with 12 bases between. This CDR3 is built from 14 residues. The germline V gene encodes CDR1 SGHRS and CDR2 YFSETQ. The CDR3 DNA is TGCGCCAGCAGAACGGACACTTCGAACACTGAAGCTTTCTTT. This sequence encodes CASRTDTSNTEAFF.

J is TRBJ2-1 and V is TRBV5-1; D call uncertain. Germline values: CDR1 SGHRS, CDR2 YFSETQ. The CDR3 runs to 12 residues. With 2 bases removed from V and 7 bases from J, the gap between germline ends came to 7 bases. As DNA, the CDR3 is TGCGCCAGCAGCTTCAACGCGAATGAGCAGTTCTTC. Translating it yields CASSFNANEQFF. Filled out from reference TRBV5-1 and TRBJ2-1, the complete variable domain reads KAGVTQTPRYLIKTRGQQVTLSCSPISGHRSVSWYQQTPGQGLQFLFEYFSETQRNKGNFPGRFSGRQFSNSRSEMNVSTLELGDSALYLCASSFNANEQFFGPGTRLTVL.

The CDR3 DNA follows: TGTGCCAGCAGTTTGGAGTGGACGGGTGGCTACACCTTC. Translated, it gives CASSLEWTGGYTF. The V call is TRBV12-3 or TRBV12-4, the J call TRBJ1-2; D is unresolved. The ends were cut back, 3 bases at V and 7 bases at J, with 12 bases in the middle. The CDR3 sequence is 13 residues long.

This clonotype has only a few counts. V is TRBV11-3 and J is TRBJ2-3, with D tentatively TRBD2 (7 bases). CDR1 SGHNT and CDR2 YENEEA come from the germline V gene. V gave up 2 bases and J gave up 6 bases, with 15 bases separating them. This CDR3 has 15 residues. The DNA of the CDR3 is TGTGCCAGCAGCTTAAGCGGGACTACAGGGGATACGCAGTATTTT. Protein product: CASSLSGTTGDTQYF. Using reference TRBV11-3 and TRBJ2-3 for the parts outside the CDR3, the full variable domain is EAGVVQSPRYKIIEKKQPVAFWCNPISGHNTLYWYLQNLGQGPELLIRYENEEAVDDSQLPKDRFSAERLKGVDSTLKIQPAELGDSAVYLCASSLSGTTGDTQYFGPGTRLTVL.

The rearrangement joins TRBV4-1 to TRBJ2-5; D is perhaps TRBD1 (6 bases). Germline loops: CDR1 MGHRA, CDR2 YSYEKL. The length of the CDR3 is 16 residues. V shed 4 bases and J shed 5 bases, with 20 bases lying between them. CDR3 DNA: TGCGCCAGCAGCCGAGACGCGGCAGGGGTGAAGGAGACCCAGTACTTC. This codes for CASSRDAAGVKETQYF.

The table lists this clonotype with many counts. The CDR3: CASSQRVTDTQYF. In DNA, the CDR3 is TGTGCCAGCAGCCAAAGGGTAACAGATACGCAGTATTTT. The gene calls are TRBV11-3 and TRBJ2-3; D is ambiguous. There are 13 residues in the CDR3. With 5 bases removed from V and 3 bases from J, the gap between germline ends came to 9 bases. The germline V gene encodes CDR1 SGHNT and CDR2 YENEEA. The variable domain in full, with the rest retrieved from reference TRBV11-3 and TRBJ2-3, is EAGVVQSPRYKIIEKKQPVAFWCNPISGHNTLYWYLQNLGQGPELLIRYENEEAVDDSQLPKDRFSAERLKGVDSTLKIQPAELGDSAVYLCASSQRVTDTQYFGPGTRLTVL.

The CDR3 spells CASSLALGTLLREDTQYF. The CDR3 DNA reads as TGTGCCAGCAGTTTAGCGCTCGGGACACTCCTTCGGGAAGATACGCAGTATTTT. The gene calls are TRBV12-3 or TRBV12-4 and TRBJ2-3, with a weak D call TRBD1 (6 bases). Between the trimmed V and J ends, which lost 0 bases and 5 bases, there was a span of 21 bases. The CDR3 has 18 residues.

This clonotype was detected ten times or more. The chain joins TRBV7-8 to TRBJ2-3; TRBD2 matches at 11 bases. The junction had 8 bases not matched to a gene; V was cut back by 4 bases and J by 5 bases. This CDR3 region has 16 residues. CDR1 is SGHVS and CDR2 is FQNEAQ in the germline V gene. CDR3 amino acids: CASSSLAGGPGDTQYF. The CDR3, as DNA: TGTGCCAGCAGCTCGCTAGCGGGGGGACCGGGAGATACGCAGTATTTT.

The sample holds a few counts of this clonotype. The chain uses TRBV7-9 and TRBJ2-2, with TRBD1 matching over 7 bases. With 6 bases clipped from V and 1 base from J, the junction kept 5 bases outside the gene matches. CDR3 length: 15 amino acids. The germline V gene encodes CDR1 SEHNR and CDR2 FQNEAQ (reference sequence). Here the CDR3 DNA reads TGTGCCAGCAGGCCGGGACAGTTGAACACCGGGGAGCTGTTTTTT. Residues: CASRPGQLNTGELFF. Filled out from reference TRBV7-9 and TRBJ2-2, the complete variable domain reads DTGVSQNPRHKITKRGQNVTFRCDPISEHNRLYWYRQTLGQGPEFLTYFQNEAQLEKSRLLSDRFSAERPKGSFSTLEIQRTEQGDSAMYLCASRPGQLNTGELFFGEGSRLTVL.

The rearrangement uses TRBV27 and TRBJ2-5, with TRBD2 identical over 7 bases. The CDR3 loop spans 12 amino acids. V lost 9 bases to trimming and J lost 5 bases; unmatched junction nucleotides: 6. The V gene's germline CDR1 is MNHEY and CDR2 SMNVEV (reference sequence). CDR3 DNA sequence: TGTGCCAGTAAGAGGGGAGGGGAGACCCAGTACTTC. Translation gives CASKRGGETQYF.

V gene TRBV12-3 or TRBV12-4 combines with J gene TRBJ1-5; D might be TRBD1 (5 bases). V dropped 8 bases and J dropped 7 bases, with 12 bases sitting between them. CDR3 length: 12 residues. CDR3 nucleotides: TGTGCCAGCGGAGACAGAAACCAGCCCCAGCATTTT. This gives the protein CASGDRNQPQHF.

This clonotype was seen more than once but under ten times. The gene calls are TRBV6-5 and TRBJ2-2; no clear D. The CDR3 is 12 amino acids. Between the trimmed V and J ends, which lost 2 bases and 6 bases, there was a span of 4 bases. Germline V gene lookup returns CDR1 MNHEY and CDR2 SVGAGI. In DNA form, the CDR3 reads TGTGCCAGCAGTTACCGTTCCGGGGAGCTGTTTTTT. It codes for CASSYRSGELFF.

The J gene is TRBJ2-5, the V gene TRBV12-3 or TRBV12-4, with D maybe TRBD2 (7 bases). This CDR3 contains 14 residues. The germline V and J ends were trimmed by 6 bases and 4 bases, with 15 bases remaining between them. CDR3 in amino acids: CASSSHGGRETQYF. CDR3 bases: TGTGCCAGCAGCTCCCACGGGGGGCGAGAGACCCAGTACTTC.

The genes are TRBV20-1 and TRBJ1-5; D might be TRBD1 (6 bases). This CDR3 has 16 residues. Germline V gives CDR1 DFQATT, CDR2 SNEGSKA (reference sequence). V dropped 0 bases and J dropped 1 base, with 13 bases sitting between them. CDR3 nucleotide sequence: TGCAGTGCTAGAGATATGGGGGGCGCGAGCAATCAGCCCCAGCATTTT. Its protein product is CSARDMGGASNQPQHF.

In this sample, this clonotype turned up many times. V is TRBV2 and J is TRBJ2-7; the D is unclear. The V gene's germline CDR1 is SNHLY and CDR2 FYNNEI. The V gene lost 7 bases and the J gene lost 0 bases, with 13 bases spanning the gap. The CDR3 is 14 residues long. The CDR3 DNA sequence: TGTGCCAGCAAGGACCGCCCGAGCTCCTACGAGCAGTACTTC. Translating gives CASKDRPSSYEQYF.